This T cell receptor (beta chain) was identified during a study of blood T cells in healthy people across ages. General study findings and limits: Comparison with aged donors showed that long-lived donors had more naive CD4+ cells and higher diversity. Diversity estimates drawn from one million T cells were deemed underestimates.

This clonotype was detected many times. Its antigen is as yet unknown. Every donor contributed 8 to 10 milliliters of peripheral blood by blood draw. Primers used in a second PCR of roughly 7 to 11 cycles were a sample-barcoded 5' primer and a J-beta primer mix. TCRdb itself ran the 5' RACE reads through MiXCR, one entry per CDR3 protein. The data hold hundreds of thousands of distinct CDR3 sequences, with approximately 31% observed a single time. Sequencing was performed on blood. This receptor was obtained from a woman at least 80 years old in good health.

The CDR3 sequence: CASSQKGAGEQYF. In nucleotides, the CDR3 is TGTGCCAGCAGCCAAAAGGGGGCTGGCGAGCAGTACTTC. The J gene is TRBJ2-7, the V gene TRBV3-1; 7 bases match TRBD1. Per germline, CDR1 LGHDT and CDR2 YNNKEL (reference sequence). The junction had 4 bases not matched to a gene; V was cut back by 2 bases and J by 6 bases. The CDR3 length is 13 residues.